This TCR beta chain was identified during a study of cytomegalovirus exposure and HLA in healthy donors. Study findings and constraints: Associated with cytomegalovirus, according to the listing, were 150 to 200 TCR beta chains. About 87% or about 30% of the time was how often most TCR beta V segments were productive, according to an earlier analysis. When the data were analyzed later, several of the most significant clusters appeared to be linked to common viral pathogens. An analysis was carried out at a later point. It showed that HLA-associated TCR beta chains were more clonally expanded than equally common non-associated chains.

Note on this clone: Its antigen is not identified.

CDR1 and CDR2 (germline): SGHRS, YFSETQ. The CDR3 covers 14 residues. The germline V and J ends were trimmed by 4 bases and 2 bases, with 7 bases remaining between them. 13 Jbeta primers and 60 Vbeta primers were used for the PCR. This table comes from immunoSEQ multiplex PCR, and its TCRdb copy is limited to in-frame clones, with some not included. The top ten hold around 4% of the sample, which has 95,000 to 150,000 clones, 65% to 80% seen once. Sequencing input: PBMCs. The V and J genes are TRBV5-1 and TRBJ2-6; weak D call: TRBD1 (5 bases). This TCR was recovered from a human donor in good health. CDR3 in DNA: TGCGCCAGCAGCACGACAGCTGGGGCCAACGTCCTGACTTTC. This gives the protein CASSTTAGANVLTF.